These T cell receptor beta chains were read from a single sample in a study of cytomegalovirus exposure and HLA in healthy donors. Sequencing was performed with immunoSEQ multiplex PCR; in TCRdb, only in-frame clones are kept and a portion is missing. The sample lists over 150,000 clones, about 90% occurring once. Source material: PBMCs. The receptors come from a woman under 40 in good health and CMV-seronegative. Each CDR3 is given with its conserved first and last residue. A D gene is named only where the DNA matches it firmly. Size is omitted from some rows. Given values are once, few, many or a class for expanded clones.

TRBV9	TRBD2	15	TRBJ2-7	.	TGTGCCAGCAGCGTAGGTCGGGAGGCAACCTACGAGCAGTACTTC	CASSVGREATYEQYF
TRBV2	.	11	TRBJ2-7	.	TGTGCCAGCAGTGGACCGGGGGAGCAGTACTTC	CASSGPGEQYF
TRBV6-6	TRBD2	15	TRBJ2-1	.	TGTGCCAGCAGCGGACCGGGACTAGCGGACAATGAGCAGTTCTTC	CASSGPGLADNEQFF
TRBV4-1	.	15	TRBJ2-7	.	TGCGCCAGCAGCCACGACGCGGGGCTCTCCTACGAGCAGTACTTC	CASSHDAGLSYEQYF
TRBV29-1	.	13	TRBJ1-5	.	TGCAGCGCCAGCCCCGGATCCGATCAGCCCCAGCATTTT	CSASPGSDQPQHF
TRBV13	.	15	TRBJ1-4	.	TGTGCCAGCAGCAGCAGGGGATCGGCTAATGAAAAACTGTTTTTT	CASSSRGSANEKLFF
TRBV29-1	TRBD1	14	TRBJ1-1	.	TGCAGCGCCCAGCTGGACAGGGTCCCCACTGAAGCTTTCTTT	CSAQLDRVPTEAFF
TRBV29-1	.	13	TRBJ2-5	.	TGCAGCGTTGTTGGCGGGAATCAAGAGACCCAGTACTTC	CSVVGGNQETQYF
TRBV7-2	.	14	TRBJ2-3	.	TGTGCCAGCAGCCCAGGACTAAGCACAGATACGCAGTATTTT	CASSPGLSTDTQYF
TRBV28	.	13	TRBJ2-1	.	TGTGCCAGCAGTCCGGAGGGGACCCGTGAGCAGTTCTTC	CASSPEGTREQFF
TRBV6-1	.	15	TRBJ1-5	few	TGTGCCAGCAGTGAAGCTTCCAGTCTTAATCAGCCCCAGCATTTT	CASSEASSLNQPQHF
TRBV7-2	TRBD1	15	TRBJ2-3	.	TGTGCCAGCAGCTTAACCGGGACAGGGGGCCCGACGCAGTATTTT	CASSLTGTGGPTQYF
TRBV5-4	TRBD1	16	TRBJ1-5	many	TGTGCCAGCAGCTTGGCCCGGGACAGGGGGAATCAGCCCCAGCATTTT	CASSLARDRGNQPQHF
TRBV11-2	TRBD1	15	TRBJ2-1	.	TGTGCCAGCAGCTGGGGACAGGGGACTTACAATGAGCAGTTCTTC	CASSWGQGTYNEQFF
TRBV10-3	.	12	TRBJ2-7	.	TGTGCCATCAGAGAGCCTCCCTACGAGCAGTACTTC	CAIREPPYEQYF
TRBV5-8	.	13	TRBJ2-3	once	TGTGCCAGCAGCTTGGTATCGACAGATACGCAGTATTTT	CASSLVSTDTQYF
TRBV7-2	.	12	TRBJ2-3	.	TGTGCCAGCAGCATCATTTGGGATACGCAGTATTTT	CASSIIWDTQYF
TRBV7-9	TRBD1	14	TRBJ1-1	.	TGTGCCAGCACCACCGGGACAGACAACACTGAAGCTTTCTTT	CASTTGTDNTEAFF
TRBV13	TRBD2	14	TRBJ2-7	.	TGTGCCAGCAGCTCGCGACTAGCGGCCGACGAGCAGTACTTC	CASSSRLAADEQYF
TRBV7-8	TRBD2	15	TRBJ2-7	.	TGTGCCAGCACGTGGATGCCGGGAGGTTTCGACGAGCAGTACTTC	CASTWMPGGFDEQYF
TRBV28	.	13	TRBJ1-1	.	TGTGCCAGCACCGCTAACAGGAGGACTGAAGCTTTCTTT	CASTANRRTEAFF
TRBV14	.	14	TRBJ1-2	few	TGTGCCAGCAGCCAGTTGGGCCTCGGACAAGGCTACACCTTC	CASSQLGLGQGYTF
TRBV10-3	.	13	TRBJ2-7	.	TGTGCCATCAGTTTGGAGAGCTCCTACGAGCAGTACTTC	CAISLESSYEQYF
TRBV29-1	.	13	TRBJ2-7	.	TGCAGCGTTGAAGTGGGTTCCTCCTACGAGCAGTACTTC	CSVEVGSSYEQYF
TRBV7-9	.	13	TRBJ1-2	.	TGTGCCAGCAGCCAATCAGATTTCTATGGCTACACCTTC	CASSQSDFYGYTF
TRBV9	.	16	TRBJ1-2	.	TGTGCCAGCAGCTCCGACCGGACCTCTAAAAACTATGGCTACACCTTC	CASSSDRTSKNYGYTF
TRBV11-2	.	14	TRBJ1-1	.	TGTGCCAGCAGCACGTCCAGGATCCACACTGAAGCTTTCTTT	CASSTSRIHTEAFF
TRBV20-1	.	10	TRBJ1-1	few	TGCAGTGCTAGGGGTACTGAAGCTTTCTTT	CSARGTEAFF
TRBV28	.	11	TRBJ2-3	.	TGTGCCAGCGGTTGGGGGGATACGCAGTATTTT	CASGWGDTQYF
TRBV6-5	.	14	TRBJ1-2	.	TGTGCCAGCACCAGCTTTGGGGGCCCCTATGGCTACACCTTC	CASTSFGGPYGYTF
TRBV7-9	.	14	TRBJ2-1	.	TGTGCCAGCAGCTTAGCCAGAGACAACAATGAGCAGTTCTTC	CASSLARDNNEQFF
TRBV2	.	13	TRBJ1-1	few	TGTGCCAGCAGTGACAGGGTGGGGACTGAAGCTTTCTTT	CASSDRVGTEAFF
TRBV4-3	TRBD1	16	TRBJ2-7	.	TGCGCCAGCAGCCCAGGACAGGGTCAGTTCTCCTACGAGCAGTACTTC	CASSPGQGQFSYEQYF
TRBV6-5	.	13	TRBJ1-1	.	TGTGCCAGCGGGAGGGCCGGGAACACTGAAGCTTTCTTT	CASGRAGNTEAFF
TRBV7-9	.	13	TRBJ1-1	.	TGTGCCAGCAGCTTAGAAGAGGGATGGAGAGCTTTCTTT	CASSLEEGWRAFF
TRBV28	.	12	TRBJ1-2	.	TGTGCCAGCAGAAATTTCCAGTCAGCCTACACCTTC	CASRNFQSAYTF
TRBV2	.	15	TRBJ2-5	.	TGTGCCAGCAGTGTAGGGGGGACAGCCCAAGAGACCCAGTACTTC	CASSVGGTAQETQYF
TRBV4-1	TRBD1	14	TRBJ1-1	.	TGCGCCAGCAGCCGACAGGGCCCAAACACTGAAGCTTTCTTT	CASSRQGPNTEAFF
TRBV5-1	TRBD1	15	TRBJ1-1	.	TGCGCCAGCGGGACAGGGGGCGTATCGAACACTGAAGCTTTCTTT	CASGTGGVSNTEAFF
TRBV7-2	.	15	TRBJ2-7	once	TGTGCCAGCAGCTCGGAGACAGGCAAGCACTACGAGCAGTACTTC	CASSSETGKHYEQYF
TRBV6-5	TRBD2	16	TRBJ2-7	.	TGTGCCAGCAGTTTCTTACTAGCGGGGGGACCCTACGAGCAGTACTTC	CASSFLLAGGPYEQYF
TRBV9	.	13	TRBJ1-1	.	TGTGCCAGCAGGGGTGGGGGGCACACTGAAGCTTTCTTT	CASRGGGHTEAFF
TRBV29-1	TRBD1	14	TRBJ2-5	.	TGCAGCGTGGGGGGCAGGGGGCGCGGGGAGACCCAGTACTTC	CSVGGRGRGETQYF
TRBV30	TRBD1	13	TRBJ1-5	once	TGTGCCTGGGCCGGACAGGGAGGTCAGCCCCAGCATTTT	CAWAGQGGQPQHF
TRBV27	TRBD1	16	TRBJ2-7	.	TGTGCCAGCAGTTCTACTAATCCGACAGGGCTCGGCGAGCAGTACTTC	CASSSTNPTGLGEQYF
TRBV19	.	17	TRBJ1-2	.	TGTGCCAGTAGTATGGGCGGATGGGGAGAATCTAACTATGGCTACACCTTC	CASSMGGWGESNYGYTF
TRBV7-9	.	14	TRBJ2-7	once	TGTGCCAGCAGCTTAGAAGCCAGGGACTACGAGCAGTACTTC	CASSLEARDYEQYF
TRBV30	TRBD1	14	TRBJ2-5	.	TGTGCCTGGAGTAAAGACAGGGGGCGGGAGACCCAGTACTTC	CAWSKDRGRETQYF
TRBV6-5	.	13	TRBJ1-3	once	TGTGCCAGCGGACCAGGCTCTGGAAACACCATATATTTT	CASGPGSGNTIYF
TRBV27	.	17	TRBJ1-4	.	TGTGCCAGCAGTGCGGACCCCCCGGGCGCAACTAATGAAAAACTGTTTTTT	CASSADPPGATNEKLFF
TRBV5-4	TRBD1	14	TRBJ2-7	.	TGTGCCAGCAGCCCCGGGACAGGGAATTTCGAGCAGTACTTC	CASSPGTGNFEQYF
TRBV4-3	.	14	TRBJ2-3	.	TGCGCCAGCAGCCCCCGAGTTCGCACAGATACGCAGTATTTT	CASSPRVRTDTQYF
TRBV9	.	17	TRBJ1-2	.	TGTGCCAGCAGCGCAGCACACGCCCCCTACTCTAACTATGGCTACACCTTC	CASSAAHAPYSNYGYTF